These 27 T cell receptor beta chains originate from one sample sequenced in a study of blood T cell repertoires in COVID-19. Measured with immunoSEQ multiplex PCR; TCRdb has only the in-frame clones, and not every one. This table holds around 50,000 clones, about 72% found once. Specimen: PBMCs or T cells enriched from blood (not recorded which). The receptor set was obtained from a woman between 50 and 59 years old with acute COVID-19.

The V call is TRBV5-8, the J call TRBJ1-2; tentatively, D is TRBD1 (5 bases). The CDR3 runs to 16 residues. Trimming removed 1 base from V and 4 bases from J, with 17 bases in between. Germline lookup yields CDR1 SGHTS and CDR2 YDEGEE. The DNA for the CDR3 is TGTGCCAGCAGCTTGTTTCTCGGGCCGGGGGGCTATGGCTACACCTTC. This encodes CASSLFLGPGGYGYTF.

CDR3 sequence reads: CATSTHGQAYEQYF. The DNA for the CDR3 is TGTGCCACCAGCACCCACGGACAGGCCTACGAGCAGTACTTC. The V gene is TRBV15, the J gene TRBJ2-7, with 7 nucleotides matching TRBD1. Germline values: CDR1 LNHNV, CDR2 YYDKDF (reference sequence). The CDR3 is 14 amino acids. Unmatched junction bases numbered 5, after V lost 4 bases and J lost 2 bases.

The rearrangement joins TRBV3-1 (or the pseudogene TRBV3-2) to TRBJ1-1; 10 bases agree with TRBD1. This CDR3 is built from 14 residues. Germline trimming cut 4 bases from V and 3 bases from J; bases unmatched to any gene: 2. The germline gives CDR1 LGHDT, CDR2 YNNKEL (reference sequence). CDR3 sequence reads: CASSLGQGDTEAFF. DNA for the CDR3: TGTGCCAGCAGCCTAGGACAGGGGGACACTGAAGCTTTCTTT.

The genes are TRBV3-1 (or the pseudogene TRBV3-2) and TRBJ2-7; D is possibly TRBD1 (6 bases). This CDR3 region has 14 residues. V shed 1 base and J shed 4 bases, with 11 bases lying between them. Germline V gene data show CDR1 as LGHDT and CDR2 as YNNKEL (reference sequence). CDR3 DNA sequence: TGTGCCAGCAGCCAAGGGGGGCCCGGGTACGAGCAGTACTTC. Its protein is CASSQGGPGYEQYF.

This chain links TRBV2 with TRBJ1-6; 9 bases are a match to TRBD1. Looked up from germline, CDR1 is SNHLY and CDR2 is FYNNEI. The CDR3 loop spans 15 amino acids. Losses at the gene ends were 3 bases for V and 7 bases for J; bases not matched to a gene: 4. The CDR3 is CASSESDRGNSPLHF. The DNA for the CDR3 is TGTGCCAGCAGTGAGTCGGACAGGGGCAATTCACCCCTCCACTTT.

The rearrangement links TRBV5-5 to TRBJ2-1; 7 bases line up with TRBD2. Germline V gene sequence: CDR1 SGHKS, CDR2 YYEKEE (reference sequence). This CDR3 is 13 amino acids long. V was pared by 4 bases and J by 7 bases, with 5 bases of the junction left unmatched. DNA for the CDR3: TGTGCCAGCAGCCACCAGGGAGGGAATGAGCAGTTCTTC. Translation: CASSHQGGNEQFF.

V gene TRBV5-1 combines with J gene TRBJ2-5, with 8 positions matching TRBD1. Germline V CDR1 and CDR2: SGHRS, YFSETQ. Trimming at V came to 7 bases and at J to 4 bases, leaving 9 bases not matched to a gene. This CDR3 is 14 amino acids long. The CDR3 nucleotides read TGCGCCAGCGAGTCGGCAGGGGGCGCAGAGACCCAGTACTTC. This sequence encodes CASESAGGAETQYF.

This rearrangement joins TRBV5-1 to TRBJ2-5; D possibly corresponds to TRBD1 (5 bases). V lost 0 bases to trimming and J lost 2 bases, with 8 bases between them. There are 14 residues in the CDR3. The V gene's germline CDR1 is SGHRS and CDR2 YFSETQ. CDR3: CASSLGQIQETQYF. In nucleotides, the CDR3 is TGCGCCAGCAGCTTGGGACAGATTCAAGAGACCCAGTACTTC. Complete variable domain (other parts from reference TRBV5-1 and TRBJ2-5): KAGVTQTPRYLIKTRGQQVTLSCSPISGHRSVSWYQQTPGQGLQFLFEYFSETQRNKGNFPGRFSGRQFSNSRSEMNVSTLELGDSALYLCASSLGQIQETQYFGPGTRLLVL.

The rearrangement joins TRBV24-1 to TRBJ2-3; weak D call: TRBD2 (6 bases). Trimming shortened V by 1 base and J by 8 bases, and 9 bases separated the two germline ends. The CDR3 loop spans 13 amino acids. CDR1 KGHDR and CDR2 SFDVKD come from the germline V gene. The CDR3 DNA follows: TGTGCCACCAGTGATTTTGAGGGAGGTACGCAGTATTTT. This sequence encodes CATSDFEGGTQYF.

The chain carries TRBV6-5 and TRBJ1-6, with 7 nucleotides matching TRBD1. In germline, CDR1 is MNHEY, CDR2 SVGAGI. The CDR3 runs to 16 residues. V lost 2 bases, J lost 10 bases, and 11 bases stayed unmatched. The CDR3 region is CASSYRGQSKGSPLHF. CDR3 nucleotide sequence: TGTGCCAGCAGTTACCGGGGACAGTCGAAGGGATCACCCCTCCACTTT.

The V and J genes are TRBV30 and TRBJ2-3; 9 bases line up with TRBD2. Germline V gene sequence: CDR1 GTSNPN, CDR2 SVGIG (reference sequence). J gave up 4 bases and V 0 bases, and 5 bases lay outside the gene matches. The CDR3 is 15 amino acids. The CDR3 here is CAWSVQAGGPDTQYF. Here the CDR3 DNA reads TGTGCCTGGAGTGTACAAGCGGGGGGTCCAGATACGCAGTATTTT.

The sample holds a few counts of this clone. CDR3 nucleotides: TGCAGTGCTAGTCCTCTGGCCAGTGGTGGCTACACCTTC. Protein sequence: CSASPLASGGYTF. The chain carries TRBV20-1 and TRBJ1-2; D ambiguous. There are 13 residues in the CDR3. Germline lookup yields CDR1 DFQATT and CDR2 SNEGSKA (reference sequence). Deletions cut 3 bases from V and 7 bases from J, with 15 bases between.

The CDR3 DNA reads as TGTGCCAGCAGCTTATTGGACAACACAGATACGCAGTATTTT. Protein product: CASSLLDNTDTQYF. V gene TRBV7-2 combines with J gene TRBJ2-3, with D perhaps matching TRBD1 (5 bases). The CDR3 has 14 residues. V was pared by 2 bases and J by 2 bases, with 8 bases between. CDR1 SGHTA and CDR2 FQGNSA come from the germline V gene.

This clone occurred once. The chain joins TRBV2 to TRBJ1-5; no reliable D call. CDR3 length: 13 amino acids. CDR1 is SNHLY and CDR2 is FYNNEI in the germline V gene. The germline V and J ends were trimmed by 6 bases and 5 bases, with 11 bases remaining between them. The CDR3 protein is CASSLGSDQPQHF. DNA of the CDR3: TGTGCCAGCAGCCTCGGGTCTGATCAGCCCCAGCATTTT.

The chain recombines TRBV12-5 with TRBJ1-1, with D possibly TRBD1 on 5 matching bases. Germline lookup yields CDR1 LGHNT and CDR2 FRNRAP. The CDR3 consists of 13 residues. Between the trimmed V and J ends, which lost 6 bases and 6 bases, there was a span of 14 bases. The CDR3 region has the DNA TGTGCTAGTGGCCGACGGGGGGACGCTGAAGCTTTCTTT. Protein product: CASGRRGDAEAFF.

The rearrangement links TRBV3-1 (or the pseudogene TRBV3-2) to TRBJ1-2; D may be TRBD1 (5 bases). Trimming removed 1 base from V and 4 bases from J, with 16 bases in between. This CDR3 comprises 16 residues. CDR1 and CDR2 (germline): LGHDT, YNNKEL (reference sequence). CDR3 nucleotide sequence: TGTGCCAGCAGCCAAGCCCCGGGGGAGGGCGTCTATGGCTACACCTTC. Translated, it gives CASSQAPGEGVYGYTF.

The chain joins TRBV24-1 to TRBJ1-2, with D possibly TRBD1 on 5 matching bases. V was cut by 6 bases and J by 5 bases, with 15 bases left in between. The germline gives CDR1 KGHDR, CDR2 SFDVKD. This CDR3 region has 14 residues. The CDR3: CATSLSDSLYGYTF. CDR3 bases: TGTGCCACCAGTCTTTCAGACAGCCTTTATGGCTACACCTTC.

The chain carries TRBV30 and TRBJ1-2; TRBD1 aligns across 8 bases. Germline CDR1 and CDR2: GTSNPN and SVGIG (reference sequence). Trimming at V came to 4 bases and at J to 4 bases, leaving 8 bases not matched to a gene. There are 14 residues in the CDR3. Here the CDR3 DNA reads TGTGCCTGGAAACGACAGGGGCCGCGCTATGGCTACACCTTC. Protein sequence: CAWKRQGPRYGYTF. Together with reference TRBV30 and TRBJ1-2, the CDR3 gives the full variable domain: SQTIHQWPATLVQPVGSPLSLECTVEGTSNPNLYWYRQAAGRGLQLLFYSVGIGQISSEVPQNLSASRPQDRQFILSSKKLLLSDSGFYLCAWKRQGPRYGYTFGSGTRLTVV.

The CDR3 spells CASRPTPTAANYGYTF. DNA of the CDR3: TGTGCCAGCAGACCTACCCCGACAGCAGCTAACTATGGCTACACCTTC. The gene calls are TRBV5-6 and TRBJ1-2, with a weak D call TRBD1 (5 bases). CDR1 is SGHDT, CDR2 YYEEEE, per germline. The CDR3 loop spans 16 amino acids. V lost 5 bases and J 0 bases, leaving 17 bases between the germline ends.

The chain carries TRBV6-5 and TRBJ2-7; 7 bases are a match to TRBD1. Germline V gene data show CDR1 as MNHEY and CDR2 as SVGAGI. The CDR3 covers 13 residues. Trimming cost V 7 bases and J 1 base; bases outside gene matches: 4. The CDR3 is CASTMGQSYEQYF. CDR3 in DNA: TGTGCCAGCACAATGGGACAGTCCTACGAGCAGTACTTC.

This sequence joins TRBV14 and TRBJ1-1; tentatively, D is TRBD1 (5 bases). V lost 2 bases to trimming and J lost 6 bases, with 13 bases between them. CDR3 size: 14 residues. CDR1 is SGHDN, CDR2 FVKESK, per germline. DNA of the CDR3: TGTGCCAGCAGCCAACAGGGTCTTCGAGCTGAAGCTTTCTTT. It yields the protein CASSQQGLRAEAFF. Full variable domain (outside the CDR3, taken from reference TRBV14 and TRBJ1-1): EAGVTQFPSHSVIEKGQTVTLRCDPISGHDNLYWYRRVMGKEIKFLLHFVKESKQDESGMPNNRFLAERTGGTYSTLKVQPAELEDSGVYFCASSQQGLRAEAFFGQGTRLTVV.

The chain carries TRBV4-1 and TRBJ2-7; D might be TRBD2 (6 bases). CDR1 and CDR2 (germline): MGHRA, YSYEKL. This CDR3 contains 15 residues. V lost 1 base and J 2 bases, leaving 12 bases between the germline ends. Here the CDR3 reads CASSQVWDFPYEQYF. CDR3 DNA sequence: TGCGCCAGCAGCCAAGTTTGGGACTTCCCCTACGAGCAGTACTTC.

The chain combines TRBV6-5 with TRBJ1-6; no reliable D call. Deletions cut 2 bases from V and 4 bases from J, with 9 bases between. This CDR3 is built from 15 residues. Germline V lookup: CDR1 MNHEY, CDR2 SVGAGI. Written as DNA, the CDR3 is TGTGCCAGCAGTTACAGCCCCCCGTATAATTCACCCCTCCACTTT. Amino acid sequence: CASSYSPPYNSPLHF.

The genes are TRBV14 and TRBJ1-3; TRBD1 is a possible D gene (6 bases). Germline lookup yields CDR1 SGHDN and CDR2 FVKESK. The CDR3 has 14 amino acids. The V and J ends lost 4 bases and 9 bases respectively, with 16 bases between them. CDR3 bases: TGTGCCAGCAGCCCCCCAGGGACACCAGCCACCATATATTTT. Translated, it gives CASSPPGTPATIYF.

The chain uses TRBV13 and TRBJ2-5, with 8 bases that match TRBD2. CDR3 length: 14 amino acids. Germline CDR1 PRHDT, CDR2 FYEKMQ (reference sequence). The junction had 8 bases not matched to a gene; V was cut back by 10 bases and J by 1 base. Here the CDR3 reads CATLGRGAQETQYF. The CDR3 nucleotides are TGTGCCACCCTGGGGCGGGGGGCCCAAGAGACCCAGTACTTC.

For the CDR3, the DNA is TGTGCCAGTAGTATAAGTAGCCGCGGGAAGGAAAAACTGTTTTTT. Protein product: CASSISSRGKEKLFF. The chain is built from TRBV19 and TRBJ1-4; D gene uncertain. CDR1 is LNHDA and CDR2 is SQIVND in the germline V gene (reference sequence). The V end lost 2 bases, the J end lost 8 bases, and 15 bases lay between the germline ends. The CDR3 consists of 15 residues.

The rearrangement uses TRBV5-6 and TRBJ1-5, with TRBD1 identical over 8 bases. Germline CDR1 SGHDT, CDR2 YYEEEE. CDR3 length: 14 amino acids. V shed 4 bases, J shed 7 bases, and the junction held 7 bases outside the gene matches. The CDR3 DNA reads TGTGCCAGCAGCGCCGGGACAGGAGGGCAGCCCCAGCATTTT. Its protein is CASSAGTGGQPQHF.